This TCR beta chain was obtained from a study of control samples from healthy donors and cancer patients. There are 14 residues in the CDR3. V dropped 7 bases and J dropped 0; count of bases not matched to a gene: 2. The V gene's germline CDR1 is SGHNT and CDR2 YYREEE (reference sequence). The table came from immunoSEQ multiplex PCR; TCRdb's copy has only in-frame clones and leaves some out. The profile shows 120,000 or so clones, about 93% of them singletons. This receptor was obtained from a man aged 50-59 years with head and neck cancer. The sequenced material came from PBMCs. The chain uses TRBV5-4 and TRBJ2-3, with TRBD2 matching 10 bases. CDR3 nucleotides: TGTGCCAGCGGACTAGCGGTTAGCACAGATACGCAGTATTTT. Amino acids: CASGLAVSTDTQYF. Drawing the rest from reference TRBV5-4 and TRBJ2-3, the complete variable domain is ETGVTQSPTHLIKTRGQQVTLRCSSQSGHNTVSWYQQALGQGPQFIFQYYREEENGRGNFPPRFSGLQFPNYSSELNVNALELDDSALYLCASGLAVSTDTQYFGPGTRLTVL.